The 10 T cell receptor beta chains in this list originate from one sample, sequenced in a study of graft-versus-host responses after intestinal transplantation. The antigens of these receptors remain unknown. Method: immunoSEQ multiplex PCR; TCRdb's copy keeps in-frame clones and lacks some. The sample holds 120,000 or so clones, around 93% seen once. The starting material was unstimulated CD8+ T cells sorted from spleen or lymph node cells, obtained before intestinal transplant. The receptors here all came from a human donor who received an intestinal transplant.

This chain uses TRBV5-6 with TRBJ2-7; 9 bases fit TRBD1. CDR1 and CDR2 (germline): SGHDT, YYEEEE. J was trimmed by 4 bases and V by 0 bases; bases with no gene match: 8. The CDR3 spans 16 residues. CDR3 DNA sequence: TGTGCCAGCAGCTTGGCCGGGACAGGGCTAACGTACGAGCAGTACTTC. It translates to CASSLAGTGLTYEQYF.

The CDR3: CASREAGDVLTF. The CDR3 DNA is TGTGCCAGCAGGGAGGCCGGCGACGTCCTGACTTTC. V is TRBV28 and J is TRBJ2-6, with a possible D match to TRBD2 (5 bases). The CDR3 consists of 12 residues. Germline V CDR1 and CDR2: MDHEN, SYDVKM. The V and J ends lost 6 bases and 11 bases respectively, with 11 bases between them.

This chain connects TRBV27 to TRBJ2-6; no reliable D call. The germline V and J ends were trimmed by 3 bases and 3 bases, with 3 bases remaining between them. Germline values: CDR1 MNHEY, CDR2 SMNVEV (reference sequence). This CDR3 is 13 amino acids long. DNA of the CDR3: TGTGCCAGCAGTTTGGGTGGGGCCAACGTCCTGACTTTC. This sequence encodes CASSLGGANVLTF.

Of note for this clone: The same CDR3 arises from other DNA sequences in this sample as well. This chain connects TRBV4-1 to TRBJ2-7, with D possibly being TRBD1 or TRBD2 (5 bases each). CDR1 MGHRA and CDR2 YSYEKL come from the germline V gene. V dropped 4 bases and J dropped 2 bases, with 15 bases sitting between them. This CDR3 contains 15 residues. CDR3 bases: TGCGCCAGCAGCCGAGACAGAGGGACGGCCTACGAGCAGTACTTC. This encodes CASSRDRGTAYEQYF.

CDR3 in amino acids: CASSWAHGTGSYEQYF. The CDR3 coding sequence is TGTGCCAGTTCGTGGGCCCACGGGACAGGCTCCTACGAGCAGTACTTC. This rearrangement joins TRBV19 to TRBJ2-7; 8 nucleotides match TRBD1. Germline values: CDR1 LNHDA, CDR2 SQIVND (reference sequence). The CDR3 is 16 residues long. Losses at the gene ends were 8 bases for V and 0 bases for J; bases not matched to a gene: 12.

This clone was seen just once. The genes are TRBV19 and TRBJ2-6; a possible D gene is TRBD2 (5 bases). Between the trimmed V and J ends, which lost 8 bases and 2 bases, there was a span of 7 bases. This CDR3 contains 13 residues. Looked up from germline, CDR1 is LNHDA and CDR2 is SQIVND (reference sequence). The CDR3 loop is CASAGAGANVLTF. The CDR3, as DNA: TGTGCCAGTGCCGGGGCTGGGGCCAACGTCCTGACTTTC.

V usage is TRBV7-9 and J usage is TRBJ2-7; D perhaps matches TRBD1 (6 bases). The CDR3 extends over 13 amino acids. The V gene lost 5 bases and the J gene lost 3 bases, with 11 bases spanning the gap. The germline V gene encodes CDR1 SEHNR and CDR2 FQNEAQ (reference sequence). The CDR3 region has the DNA TGTGCCAGCAGCCTTCGAGGGGGCTACGAGCAGTACTTC. Protein: CASSLRGGYEQYF.

The sample holds a few counts of this clone. The chain joins TRBV11-3 to TRBJ2-3; no firm D call. Germline CDR1 and CDR2: SGHNT and YENEEA. This CDR3 has 14 residues. V lost 0 bases to trimming and J lost 0 bases, with 4 bases between them. CDR3 sequence: CASSLDFSTDTQYF. The CDR3 DNA sequence: TGTGCCAGCAGCTTAGATTTTAGCACAGATACGCAGTATTTT.

The chain combines TRBV7-6 with TRBJ2-5; no clear D. The CDR3 loop spans 15 amino acids. V lost 1 base, J lost 2 bases, and 11 bases lay in between. Germline V CDR1 and CDR2: SGHVS, FNYEAQ. DNA for the CDR3: TGTGCCAGCAGCTTAGGCCCCCAGGAACAAGAGACCCAGTACTTC. Protein sequence: CASSLGPQEQETQYF.

The J gene is TRBJ2-1, the V gene TRBV11-3; 10 nucleotides agree with TRBD1. J gave up 6 bases and V 2 bases, and 10 bases lay outside the gene matches. Germline V gene lookup returns CDR1 SGHNT and CDR2 YENEEA. The CDR3 consists of 17 residues. CDR3 in amino acids: CASSLNRGGQGRNEQFF. The CDR3 nucleotides read TGTGCCAGCAGCTTAAACCGGGGGGGACAGGGGCGCAATGAGCAGTTCTTC.